This T cell receptor beta chain is drawn from a study of CXCR3-negative and CXCR3-positive naive CD8 T cells. CD45RO-CCR7+CD27+CD95- was the phenotype of naive CD8+ T cells. With respect to this clonotype: What it binds is not known.

Libraries were UMI-labeled 5' RACE TRB cDNA. From its re-call of the 5' RACE reads, TCRdb lists each CDR3 protein once, without DNA. The repertoire table contains about 41,000 distinct CDR3 sequences. CDR1 is MNHEY, CDR2 SVGEGT, per germline. CDR3 length: 18 residues. General study results and limits: Memory cells diverged, while naive CXCR3-positive and CXCR3-negative cells had similar TRBV-TRBJ usage. Naive subsets expressed similar surface CD5; TRB CDR3 features served to infer TCR strength. Whereas both naive subsets had comparably high diversity, memory CD8+ cells had much lower diversity.

The sample consisted of naive CXCR3- CD8+ T cells from blood. Subset denoted: CD45RO-CCR7+CD27+CD95- naive CD8+ T cells lacking CXCR3 (TNR3-). The source is a human donor in good health. Some clones in this sample may be carry-over from other donors' samples. This rearrangement joins TRBV6-2 or TRBV6-3 to TRBJ2-3; TCRdb names TRBD2, which stays unverified in the absence of DNA. This CDR3 reads CASSYSPISGSGTDTQYF.